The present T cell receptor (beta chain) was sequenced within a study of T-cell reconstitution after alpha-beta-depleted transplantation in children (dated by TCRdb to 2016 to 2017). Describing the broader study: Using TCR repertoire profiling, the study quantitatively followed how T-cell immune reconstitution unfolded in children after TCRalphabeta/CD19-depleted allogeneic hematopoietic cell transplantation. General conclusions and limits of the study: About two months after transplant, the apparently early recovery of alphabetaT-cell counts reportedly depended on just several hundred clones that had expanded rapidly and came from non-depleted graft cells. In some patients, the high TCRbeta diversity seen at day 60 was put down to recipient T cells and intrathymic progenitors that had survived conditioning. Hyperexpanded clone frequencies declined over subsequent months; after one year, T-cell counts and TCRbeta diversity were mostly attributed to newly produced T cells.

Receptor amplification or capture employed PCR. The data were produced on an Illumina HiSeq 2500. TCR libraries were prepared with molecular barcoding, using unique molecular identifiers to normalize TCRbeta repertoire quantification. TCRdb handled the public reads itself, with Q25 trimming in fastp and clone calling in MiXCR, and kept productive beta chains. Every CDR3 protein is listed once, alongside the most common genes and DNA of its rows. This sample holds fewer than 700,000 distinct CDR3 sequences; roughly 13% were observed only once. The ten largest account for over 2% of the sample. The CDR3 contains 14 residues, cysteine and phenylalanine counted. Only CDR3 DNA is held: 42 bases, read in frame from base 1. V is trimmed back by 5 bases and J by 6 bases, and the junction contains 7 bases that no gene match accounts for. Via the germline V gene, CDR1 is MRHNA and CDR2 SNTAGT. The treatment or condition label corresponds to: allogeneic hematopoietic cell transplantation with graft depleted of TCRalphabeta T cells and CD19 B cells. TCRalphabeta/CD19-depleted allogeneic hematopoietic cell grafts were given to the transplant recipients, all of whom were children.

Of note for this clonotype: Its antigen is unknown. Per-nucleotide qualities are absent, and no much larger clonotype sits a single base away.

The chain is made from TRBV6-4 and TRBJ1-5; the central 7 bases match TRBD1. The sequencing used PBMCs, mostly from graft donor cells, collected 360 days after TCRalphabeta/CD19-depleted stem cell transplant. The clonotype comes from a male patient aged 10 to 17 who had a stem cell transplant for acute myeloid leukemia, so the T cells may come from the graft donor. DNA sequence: TGTGCCAGCAGTCCTACAGGGGTTGCTCAGCCCCAGCATTTT. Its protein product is CASSPTGVAQPQHF.